The clone carrying this T cell receptor beta chain has ten or more counts. Its specificity is not known. The data derive from a study of T cell repertoires in cytomegalovirus infection. Study in general: CMV infection and matching HLA type were both indicated by public TCR beta signatures.

Germline V gene data show CDR1 as SGHVS and CDR2 as FQNEAQ. The CDR3 spans 14 residues. V was cut by 2 bases and J by 7 bases, with 14 bases left in between. Study-level findings and limits: Ex vivo, HLA-C-restricted CMV-specific TCR beta clonotypes prevailed over the rest of the response.

TCRdb redid the calling of the reads with MiXCR, one entry per CDR3 protein. Of 100,000 to 150,000 distinct CDR3 sequences in the sample, 20% to 30% were seen once. Sequencing was done on a sample of PBMCs, sequenced either directly or after in vitro stimulation (not recorded which). The rearrangement uses TRBV7-8 and TRBJ1-1; D is ambiguous. The receptor's source is a human donor in good health (CMV status not recorded). Some clones in this sample may be carry-over from other donors' samples. CDR3 nucleotide sequence: TGTGCCAGCAGCTTAACGGACGGCTTCGTTGAAGCTTTCTTT. Residues: CASSLTDGFVEAFF.